A single sample is the source of the 8 T cell receptor beta chains below, sequenced in a study of T cells in Graves' hyperthyroidism and ophthalmopathy. The CDR3 regions of TCR beta were amplified from RNA transcripts. With the HTBI primer set, the TCR CDR3 went through a first round of RT-PCR. TCRdb reanalysed the multiplex PCR reads using MiXCR and keeps one entry per CDR3 protein. The data hold 410,000 or so distinct CDR3 sequences, with roughly 14% observed a single time. Specimen: blood. Receptors were obtained from a man aged 18-30 years with Graves' ophthalmopathy.

The sample holds many counts of this clonotype. This chain uses TRBV6-2 or TRBV6-3 with TRBJ1-5, with D perhaps TRBD1 (5 bases). The V gene lost 5 bases and the J gene lost 5 bases, with 16 bases spanning the gap. The germline V gene encodes CDR1 MNHEY and CDR2 SVGEGT. This CDR3 has 15 residues. The CDR3 nucleotides read TGTGCCAGCAGTGTTCGACGAGGGGCTGATCAGCCCCAGCATTTT. This encodes CASSVRRGADQPQHF.

The gene calls are TRBV19 and TRBJ2-4, with D uncertain. Trimming shortened V by 1 base and J by 10 bases, and 11 bases separated the two germline ends. CDR1 is LNHDA and CDR2 is SQIVND in the germline V gene (reference sequence). CDR3 size: 13 residues. For the CDR3, the DNA is TGTGCCAGTAGTATAGGGCCCCACATAATTCAGTACTTC. Its translation is CASSIGPHIIQYF.

The chain carries TRBV10-3 and TRBJ1-6, with unresolved D. The CDR3 is 13 amino acids. Germline V gene lookup returns CDR1 ENHRY and CDR2 SYGVKD. Trimming shortened V by 4 bases and J by 8 bases, and 9 bases separated the two germline ends. The CDR3 here is CAISVTTDSPLHF. CDR3 nucleotide sequence: TGTGCCATCAGTGTCACTACTGATTCACCCCTCCACTTT.

This clonotype was seen repeatedly, ten times or more. The chain combines TRBV2 with TRBJ1-5; unclear D gene. This CDR3 contains 14 residues. The germline gives CDR1 SNHLY, CDR2 FYNNEI. Trimming shortened V by 1 base and J by 5 bases, and 9 bases separated the two germline ends. The chain's CDR3 is CASSEGSGHQPQHF. CDR3 DNA sequence: TGTGCCAGCAGTGAAGGGAGTGGGCATCAGCCCCAGCATTTT.

In regard to this clonotype: Given a much more abundant clone one base away, this may be a read error. The chain recombines TRBV6-1 with TRBJ1-1; D remains unclear. CDR1 and CDR2 from the germline V gene are MNHNS and SASEGT. The CDR3 sequence is 13 residues long. The CDR3 loop reads CASSQQQNTGAFF. DNA of the CDR3: TGTGCCAGCAGTCAGCAACAAAACACTGGAGCTTTCTTT.

The sample holds many counts of this clonotype. The chain joins TRBV2 to TRBJ2-3; no definite D call. This CDR3 is built from 13 residues. V lost 4 bases, J lost 6 bases, and 11 bases lay in between. Per the germline V gene, CDR1 is SNHLY and CDR2 is FYNNEI. The CDR3, as DNA: TGTGCCAGCAGTGCCACAGACGGGGATACGCAGTATTTT. Translated, it gives CASSATDGDTQYF.

This clonotype was counted only a few times. This sequence joins TRBV9 and TRBJ2-3; TRBD2 aligns across 9 bases. The CDR3 sequence is 17 residues long. Germline CDR1 reads SGDLS; CDR2 reads YYNGEE. V dropped 0 bases and J dropped 1; count of bases not matched to a gene: 6. CDR3 sequence: CASSVAARLAGTDTQYF. In DNA, the CDR3 is TGTGCCAGCAGCGTAGCTGCCCGACTAGCGGGCACAGATACGCAGTATTTT.

This clonotype was recorded at least ten times. The chain links TRBV20-1 to TRBJ2-7, with unresolved D. This CDR3 comprises 14 residues. Germline lookup yields CDR1 DFQATT and CDR2 SNEGSKA (reference sequence). V gave up 8 bases and J gave up 0 bases, with 17 bases separating them. CDR3 region: CSPLVERNSYEQYF. CDR3 bases: TGCAGTCCGTTAGTGGAGCGCAACTCCTACGAGCAGTACTTC.